Each of the 32 T cell receptor beta chains below was sequenced from the same sample in a study of blood T cell repertoires in COVID-19. The protocol was immunoSEQ multiplex PCR, while the TCRdb copy is restricted to in-frame clones and leaves out a portion. The table lists roughly 250,000 clones, 75% to 90% of them singletons. Sequencing was performed on PBMCs or T cells enriched from blood (not recorded which). These TCRs come from a man between 35 and 55 years old who had recovered from COVID-19.

The V and J genes are TRBV9 and TRBJ1-3, with D uncertain. This CDR3 is built from 13 residues. CDR1 and CDR2 (germline): SGDLS, YYNGEE. V lost 5 bases and J 1 base, leaving 7 bases between the germline ends. CDR3 sequence: CASRGGSGNTIYF. As DNA, the CDR3 is TGTGCCAGCAGGGGAGGTTCTGGAAACACCATATATTTT.

The chain employs TRBV12-5 and TRBJ2-7, with a tentative D call TRBD2 (5 bases). V lost 5 bases to trimming and J lost 0 bases, with 11 bases between them. Germline values: CDR1 LGHNT, CDR2 FRNRAP. The CDR3 consists of 14 residues. This CDR3 is CASGRGSYSYEQYF. CDR3 coding DNA: TGTGCTAGTGGTCGGGGTTCCTACTCCTACGAGCAGTACTTC.

The chain's CDR3 is CASSPLTRDRRSSYNSPLHF. CDR3 in DNA: TGTGCCAGCAGCCCCCTGACCCGGGACAGGAGAAGCTCCTATAATTCACCCCTCCACTTT. The V call is TRBV3-1 (or the pseudogene TRBV3-2), the J call TRBJ1-6, with TRBD1 identical over 8 bases. This CDR3 contains 20 residues. V trimming: 4 bases; J trimming: 0 bases; junction bases outside the gene matches: 14. From germline, CDR1 is LGHDT and CDR2 YNNKEL (reference sequence).

The rearrangement joins TRBV7-6 to TRBJ2-2, with 10 bases that match TRBD2. The trim removed 6 bases at V and 5 bases at J, leaving 6 bases unmatched. The CDR3 length is 15 residues. Germline assignment: CDR1 SGHVS and CDR2 FNYEAQ. The CDR3 DNA follows: TGTGCCAGCAGACCAAGCGGGAGGGCAACCGGGGAGCTGTTTTTT. Its protein product is CASRPSGRATGELFF.

The V call is TRBV7-2, the J call TRBJ1-5; D gene uncertain. The V and J ends lost 5 bases and 2 bases respectively, with 16 bases between them. From germline, CDR1 is SGHTA and CDR2 FQGNSA. The CDR3 is made up of 16 amino acids. The CDR3 spells CASSDPQEVGNQPQHF. The CDR3 DNA follows: TGTGCCAGCAGCGACCCCCAGGAGGTGGGCAATCAGCCCCAGCATTTT.

This clone showed up just a few times. The V and J genes are TRBV7-3 and TRBJ2-1, with 9 bases identical to TRBD1. The CDR3 is 15 amino acids. Germline trimming cut 1 base from V and 9 bases from J; bases unmatched to any gene: 7. CDR1 is SGHTA and CDR2 is FQGTGA in the germline V gene. The chain's CDR3 is CASSLMGQGTGEQFF. CDR3 DNA sequence: TGTGCCAGCAGCTTAATGGGACAGGGTACAGGTGAGCAGTTCTTC.

The chain uses TRBV6-5 and TRBJ1-1, with TRBD1 identical over 8 bases. The CDR3 sequence is 16 residues long. Trimming at V came to 0 bases and at J to 5 bases, leaving 8 bases not matched to a gene. Germline V gene data show CDR1 as MNHEY and CDR2 as SVGAGI. In nucleotides, the CDR3 is TGTGCCAGCAGTTACTCGACCCAGGGGGCGTGGACTGAAGCTTTCTTT. Its protein is CASSYSTQGAWTEAFF.

The chain combines TRBV6-5 with TRBJ1-1, with 7 bases aligning to TRBD1. The germline V gene has CDR1 MNHEY and CDR2 SVGAGI. V shed 5 bases and J 1 base; nucleotides not matched to a gene: 4. The CDR3 is made up of 14 amino acids. The CDR3 nucleotides are TGTGCCAGCAGTACCGGGACAGAGAACACTGAAGCTTTCTTT. The encoded protein is CASSTGTENTEAFF.

The chain has TRBV28 and TRBJ2-7; 7 nucleotides match TRBD2. Per germline, CDR1 MDHEN and CDR2 SYDVKM. Trimming took 6 bases from V and 5 from J; bases not matched to a gene: 22. This CDR3 is 18 amino acids long. This CDR3 reads CASSPPGFPGRSEDEQYF. In nucleotides, the CDR3 is TGTGCCAGCAGCCCCCCAGGGTTTCCCGGGAGGAGTGAGGACGAGCAGTACTTC.

The J gene is TRBJ2-1, the V gene TRBV12-3 or TRBV12-4; 11 bases are shared with TRBD2. With 7 bases clipped from V and 7 bases from J, the junction kept 3 bases outside the gene matches. This CDR3 comprises 13 residues. The CDR3, as DNA: TGTGCCAGCAAACTAGCGGGAGTGAATGAGCAGTTCTTC. Translated: CASKLAGVNEQFF.

The J gene is TRBJ1-2, the V gene TRBV19; D might be TRBD1 (6 bases). V lost 3 bases to trimming and J lost 2 bases, with 10 bases between them. CDR1 and CDR2 (germline): LNHDA, SQIVND (reference sequence). The CDR3 length is 14 residues. The CDR3 nucleotides are TGTGCCAGTAGTATTACAGGGTCGAACTATGGCTACACCTTC. Amino acid sequence: CASSITGSNYGYTF. The full variable domain, in which reference TRBV19 and TRBJ1-2 provide the parts outside the CDR3, is DGGITQSPKYLFRKEGQNVTLSCEQNLNHDAMYWYRQDPGQGLRLIYYSQIVNDFQKGDIAEGYSVSREKKESFPLTVTSAQKNPTAFYLCASSITGSNYGYTFGSGTRLTVV.

The chain employs TRBV3-1 (or the pseudogene TRBV3-2) and TRBJ1-5; D remains unclear. Trimming removed 0 bases at V and 6 bases at J, with 9 bases between. Germline V lookup: CDR1 LGHDT, CDR2 YNNKEL (reference sequence). The CDR3 has 14 residues. The CDR3 is CASSQDLTGQPQHF. Here the CDR3 DNA reads TGTGCCAGCAGCCAAGATCTAACTGGTCAGCCCCAGCATTTT.

The chain is built from TRBV6-4 and TRBJ1-2, with 10 positions matching TRBD1. J was trimmed by 7 bases and V by 4 bases; bases with no gene match: 6. This CDR3 has 14 residues. Germline CDR1 reads MRHNA; CDR2 reads SNTAGT. CDR3 sequence (DNA): TGTGCCAGCAGTGCCGGACAGGGGGTCTCTGGCTACACCTTC. Translation gives CASSAGQGVSGYTF.

The chain has TRBV10-3 and TRBJ1-2; 9 bases line up with TRBD1. The CDR3 has 12 residues. V lost 10 bases and J lost 5; bases outside the gene matches: 5. Germline V gene sequence: CDR1 ENHRY, CDR2 SYGVKD. This chain's CDR3 is CATGTGRYGYTF. For the CDR3, the DNA is TGTGCCACCGGGACAGGGAGGTATGGCTACACCTTC.

CDR3 sequence reads: CASSRTGPNYGYTF. CDR3 nucleotide sequence: TGTGCCAGCAGTCGGACAGGGCCCAACTATGGCTACACCTTC. This chain uses TRBV27 with TRBJ1-2, with 8 bases that match TRBD1. J was trimmed by 2 bases and V by 5 bases; bases with no gene match: 4. CDR3 length: 14 amino acids. The germline V gene encodes CDR1 MNHEY and CDR2 SMNVEV (reference sequence).

This chain links TRBV5-1 with TRBJ2-7; D uncertain. CDR3 length: 15 residues. V was clipped by 0 bases and J by 5 bases, with 15 bases between them. The V gene's germline CDR1 is SGHRS and CDR2 YFSETQ. This CDR3 is CASSLDLDIEDEQYF. CDR3 sequence (DNA): TGCGCCAGCAGCTTGGATCTGGATATTGAGGACGAGCAGTACTTC.

The V and J genes are TRBV7-6 and TRBJ1-1, with D maybe TRBD1 (6 bases). The CDR3 has 15 residues. The germline V gene has CDR1 SGHVS and CDR2 FNYEAQ. V was pared by 6 bases and J by 4 bases, with 18 bases between. The CDR3 sequence: CASSWMDSSSTEAFF. The CDR3 nucleotides are TGTGCCAGCAGTTGGATGGACAGTTCTAGCACTGAAGCTTTCTTT.

This rearrangement joins TRBV2 to TRBJ1-6, with 8 positions matching TRBD1. From germline, CDR1 is SNHLY and CDR2 FYNNEI. J gave up 11 bases and V 10 bases, and 7 bases lay outside the gene matches. The CDR3 has 12 amino acids. The CDR3 loop is CATRADRAPLHF. For the CDR3, the DNA is TGTGCCACCAGAGCGGACAGGGCACCCCTCCACTTT. Supplemented by reference TRBV2 and TRBJ1-6, the full variable domain reads EPEVTQTPSHQVTQMGQEVILRCVPISNHLYFYWYRQILGQKVEFLVSFYNNEISEKSEIFDDQFSVERPDGSNFTLKIRSTKLEDSAMYFCATRADRAPLHFGNGTRLTVT.

This chain connects TRBV6-5 to TRBJ2-7; a weak D match, TRBD2 (5 bases). The V end lost 7 bases, the J end lost 8 bases, and 21 bases lay between the germline ends. The CDR3 is 14 residues long. Germline-derived CDR1 and CDR2 are MNHEY and SVGAGI. The CDR3 region is CASTTRRNPSKQYF. CDR3 bases: TGTGCCAGCACCACACGGAGGAACCCCAGTAAGCAGTACTTC.

The genes are TRBV7-8 and TRBJ1-3, with D hard to call. Germline CDR1 and CDR2: SGHVS and FQNEAQ. The V and J ends lost 3 bases and 0 bases respectively, with 12 bases between them. CDR3 length equals 16 residues. The CDR3 is CASSFMRAASGNTIYF. In DNA, the CDR3 is TGTGCCAGCAGCTTCATGAGAGCCGCCTCTGGAAACACCATATATTTT.

This chain links TRBV19 with TRBJ2-1, with 11 bases matching TRBD2. Germline CDR1 reads LNHDA; CDR2 reads SQIVND (reference sequence). This CDR3 region has 16 residues. Trimming took 5 bases from V and 9 from J; bases not matched to a gene: 12. The CDR3 DNA reads as TGTGCCAGTAGTTCTAGCGGGGGGCACCGACTAAGTGAGCAGTTCTTC. Protein product: CASSSSGGHRLSEQFF.

The chain has TRBV28 and TRBJ1-1; a possible D gene is TRBD1 (6 bases). Germline CDR1 MDHEN, CDR2 SYDVKM. The V end lost 8 bases, the J end lost 6 bases, and 25 bases lay between the germline ends. The length of the CDR3 is 16 residues. CDR3 nucleotides: TGTGCCAGCGGCGAGATCCTGGGCAGGGGTGGCGCTGAAGCTTTCTTT. Translation: CASGEILGRGGAEAFF.

This clone was detected only once. The rearrangement uses TRBV11-2 and TRBJ1-1, with D maybe TRBD1 (6 bases). V gave up 7 bases and J gave up 10 bases, with 19 bases separating them. The CDR3 extends over 13 amino acids. Germline V gene sequence: CDR1 SGHAT, CDR2 FQNNGV. This CDR3 reads CASTFVRGAVAFF. As DNA, the CDR3 is TGTGCCAGCACCTTTGTCCGGGGGGCGGTAGCTTTCTTT.

This chain joins TRBV4-2 and TRBJ2-7; 7 positions agree with TRBD1. Trimming cost V 3 bases and J 5 bases; bases outside gene matches: 10. CDR3 length: 15 residues. Per the germline V gene, CDR1 is LGHNA and CDR2 is YNFKEQ. The CDR3 DNA reads as TGTGCCAGCAGCCAGGTAAGACAGGGTCCAAACGAGCAGTACTTC. Its translation: CASSQVRQGPNEQYF.

The V and J genes are TRBV4-3 and TRBJ2-3, with D tentatively TRBD1 (5 bases). The CDR3 is 19 amino acids. Between the trimmed V and J ends, which lost 0 bases and 1 base, there was a span of 20 bases. Germline V gene lookup returns CDR1 LGHNA and CDR2 YSLEER. CDR3: CASSQDYLRGGVGTDTQYF. CDR3 nucleotides: TGCGCCAGCAGCCAAGATTACTTAAGGGGTGGGGTGGGCACAGATACGCAGTATTTT.

The chain carries TRBV2 and TRBJ1-1, with D perhaps TRBD1 (5 bases). This CDR3 is built from 15 residues. V lost 3 bases to trimming and J lost 2 bases, with 13 bases between them. Germline values: CDR1 SNHLY, CDR2 FYNNEI. The CDR3 nucleotides are TGTGCCAGCAGTGATCTCGGACAAGGAAACACTGAAGCTTTCTTT. Translated, it gives CASSDLGQGNTEAFF.

The chain uses TRBV9 and TRBJ2-7; 10 bases agree with TRBD2. V gave up 0 bases and J gave up 6 bases; unmatched junction bases: 6. Germline V lookup: CDR1 SGDLS, CDR2 YYNGEE. This CDR3 has 15 residues. The CDR3 DNA follows: TGTGCCAGCAGCGTAGGGTCTAGCGGGAGAAGCGAGCAGTACTTC. It is translated as CASSVGSSGRSEQYF.

CDR3 sequence reads: CASSARTGMYEKLFF. CDR3 nucleotide sequence: TGTGCCAGCAGCGCAAGGACAGGGATGTATGAAAAACTGTTTTTT. The chain is built from TRBV5-6 and TRBJ1-4, with 8 nucleotides matching TRBD1. The germline V gene encodes CDR1 SGHDT and CDR2 YYEEEE. CDR3 length: 15 amino acids. The trim removed 4 bases at V and 6 bases at J, leaving 8 bases unmatched.

This chain uses TRBV11-2 with TRBJ2-4; a weak D match, TRBD2 (6 bases). V shed 0 bases and J shed 5 bases, with 11 bases lying between them. The CDR3 loop spans 15 amino acids. CDR1 is SGHAT, CDR2 FQNNGV, per germline. The CDR3 region is CASSLDGTPENIQYF. The DNA for the CDR3 is TGTGCCAGCAGCTTAGATGGGACTCCTGAAAACATTCAGTACTTC.

This chain connects TRBV10-3 to TRBJ1-1; possibly TRBD1 for D (6 bases). CDR3 size: 13 residues. Germline V CDR1 and CDR2: ENHRY, SYGVKD. The V and J ends lost 7 bases and 3 bases respectively, with 12 bases between them. CDR3 sequence: CAITARGDTEAFF. CDR3 sequence (DNA): TGTGCCATCACAGCCAGGGGAGACACTGAAGCTTTCTTT.

The chain is built from TRBV27 and TRBJ2-7, with TRBD1 matching over 7 bases. With 3 bases clipped from V and 3 bases from J, the junction kept 5 bases outside the gene matches. The CDR3 spans 14 residues. Germline lookup yields CDR1 MNHEY and CDR2 SMNVEV (reference sequence). CDR3 nucleotide sequence: TGTGCCAGCAGTTTTTCCGGGACAGACTACGAGCAGTACTTC. It codes for CASSFSGTDYEQYF.

This CDR3 reads CASSLFPRVHEQYF. The CDR3 nucleotides are TGTGCCAGCAGCTTATTTCCCAGGGTCCACGAGCAGTACTTC. The gene calls are TRBV7-9 and TRBJ2-7, with a possible D match to TRBD1 (5 bases). V was pared by 2 bases and J by 5 bases, with 13 bases between. Per germline, CDR1 SEHNR and CDR2 FQNEAQ (reference sequence). The CDR3 is made up of 14 amino acids.